Each of the 24 T cell receptor beta chains below was sequenced from the same sample in a study of cytomegalovirus exposure and HLA in healthy donors. 13 Jbeta primers and 60 Vbeta primers were used for the PCR. The assay was immunoSEQ multiplex PCR, and TCRdb's table has in-frame clones only and misses some. The table includes 110,000 to 150,000 clones, approximately 80% detected once. Material: PBMCs. The source is a woman in her forties in good health and CMV-seronegative.

The table lists this clone with a count of one. The J gene is TRBJ1-2, the V gene TRBV5-1, with D possibly being TRBD1 (6 bases). Trimming took off 2 bases at V and 7 bases at J, with 15 bases between the two ends. The germline CDR1 and CDR2 sequences are SGHRS and YFSETQ. This CDR3 comprises 14 residues. The CDR3 here is CASSLDTGFFGYTF. DNA for the CDR3: TGCGCCAGCAGCTTAGATACAGGGTTTTTTGGCTACACCTTC.

V and J are TRBV2 and TRBJ2-2; TRBD2 matches at 9 bases. Trimming removed 2 bases from V and 4 bases from J; junction bases left unmatched: 8. This CDR3 has 17 amino acids. From germline, CDR1 is SNHLY and CDR2 FYNNEI. In nucleotides, the CDR3 is TGTGCCAGCAGTGAACCGGCGGGGGGGCAGGGCACCGGGGAGCTGTTTTTT. Amino acids: CASSEPAGGQGTGELFF.

This chain connects TRBV5-1 to TRBJ1-6, with a weak D call TRBD1 (5 bases). The V gene's germline CDR1 is SGHRS and CDR2 YFSETQ. The CDR3 is 14 amino acids. V lost 3 bases and J lost 15, with 19 bases in between. This CDR3 reads CASSWGTEGRVLHF. The CDR3 DNA sequence: TGCGCCAGCAGCTGGGGGACGGAGGGACGAGTCCTCCACTTT.

This chain connects TRBV28 to TRBJ2-3; tentative D call: TRBD2 (7 bases). Trimming took 7 bases from V and 2 from J, leaving 22 bases between them. This CDR3 is built from 17 residues. The germline V gene has CDR1 MDHEN and CDR2 SYDVKM. Written as DNA, the CDR3 is TGTGCCAGCACTACCCCCGCGGGCGGGGGCACCACAGATACGCAGTATTTT. It specifies CASTTPAGGGTTDTQYF.

The CDR3 loop is CAWIPGGELFF. CDR3 sequence (DNA): TGTGCCTGGATACCCGGCGGGGAGCTGTTTTTT. The V call is TRBV30, the J call TRBJ2-2, with D uncertain. The CDR3 is 11 residues long. Germline assignment: CDR1 GTSNPN and CDR2 SVGIG (reference sequence). Trimming left V 4 bases short and J 7 bases short, with 7 bases between.

V gene TRBV10-3 combines with J gene TRBJ1-2; weak D call: TRBD1 (5 bases). The V gene lost 4 bases and the J gene lost 4 bases, with 16 bases spanning the gap. Per the germline V gene, CDR1 is ENHRY and CDR2 is SYGVKD. CDR3 length: 15 amino acids. DNA for the CDR3: TGTGCCATCAGTGTCGACGCAGGGCAGGGCTATGGCTACACCTTC. Its translation is CAISVDAGQGYGYTF.

The rearrangement links TRBV9 to TRBJ2-3; 9 bases fit TRBD1. In germline, CDR1 is SGDLS, CDR2 YYNGEE. The CDR3 covers 19 residues. J was trimmed by 0 bases and V by 5 bases; bases with no gene match: 16. The CDR3 bases are TGTGCCAGCAGTCTCGCCGGGACAGGGATGTTCGCTAGCACAGATACGCAGTATTTT. It yields the protein CASSLAGTGMFASTDTQYF.

The chain carries TRBV2 and TRBJ2-1; D gene unclear. With 4 bases removed from V and 6 bases from J, the gap between germline ends came to 7 bases. Germline V gives CDR1 SNHLY, CDR2 FYNNEI. CDR3 length equals 12 residues. The CDR3 DNA sequence: TGTGCCAGCAGTGTTTTGCGCAATGAGCAGTTCTTC. Its protein is CASSVLRNEQFF.

The gene calls are TRBV5-4 and TRBJ2-1; 9 positions match TRBD2. CDR3 length equals 15 residues. Trimming removed 0 bases from V and 6 bases from J; junction bases left unmatched: 4. Germline loops: CDR1 SGHNT, CDR2 YYREEE (reference sequence). Written as DNA, the CDR3 is TGTGCCAGCAGCTTGGTGGGCGGGAGGGCCAATGAGCAGTTCTTC. The encoded protein is CASSLVGGRANEQFF.

The V gene is TRBV5-8, the J gene TRBJ2-1, with D possibly TRBD1 on 6 matching bases. The CDR3 covers 13 residues. Trimming left V 10 bases short and J 1 base short, with 12 bases between. The V gene's germline CDR1 is SGHTS and CDR2 YDEGEE. CDR3 DNA sequence: TGTGCCTCAAACGGACAGTCCTACAATGAGCAGTTCTTC. Translated, it gives CASNGQSYNEQFF.

This clone was found a few times. V usage is TRBV19 and J usage is TRBJ2-2; the D gene is possibly TRBD1 (6 bases). The length of the CDR3 is 15 residues. V lost 7 bases and J lost 3, with 15 bases in between. Germline V gene data show CDR1 as LNHDA and CDR2 as SQIVND (reference sequence). The CDR3 sequence is CASTLTGYDTGELFF. CDR3 DNA sequence: TGTGCCAGTACCCTAACAGGGTACGACACCGGGGAGCTGTTTTTT. The full variable domain, rest sourced from reference TRBV19 and TRBJ2-2, is DGGITQSPKYLFRKEGQNVTLSCEQNLNHDAMYWYRQDPGQGLRLIYYSQIVNDFQKGDIAEGYSVSREKKESFPLTVTSAQKNPTAFYLCASTLTGYDTGELFFGEGSRLTVL.

This clone occurred once. The J gene is TRBJ2-5, the V gene TRBV6-5; maybe TRBD1 (5 bases). The length of the CDR3 is 14 residues. Germline CDR1 reads MNHEY; CDR2 reads SVGAGI. V was clipped by 0 bases and J by 5 bases, with 10 bases between them. CDR3 in DNA: TGTGCCAGCAGTTACTCCCAGGGTGGGGAGACCCAGTACTTC. Translated: CASSYSQGGETQYF.

The rearrangement uses TRBV5-1 and TRBJ1-1; unclear D gene. The CDR3 length is 13 residues. The ends were cut back, 7 bases at V and 0 bases at J, with 10 bases in the middle. CDR1 and CDR2 (germline): SGHRS, YFSETQ. The CDR3 reads CASATLMNTEAFF. Here the CDR3 DNA reads TGCGCCAGCGCGACATTGATGAACACTGAAGCTTTCTTT.

CDR3 loop: CASGLEGTSTDTQYF. The CDR3 DNA follows: TGTGCCAGCGGATTAGAAGGGACTTCCACAGATACGCAGTATTTT. The V call is TRBV2, the J call TRBJ2-3, with D possibly matching TRBD2 (6 bases). V was clipped by 8 bases and J by 2 bases, with 17 bases between them. The V gene's germline CDR1 is SNHLY and CDR2 FYNNEI. This CDR3 spans 15 amino acids. Full variable domain (remainder filled in from reference TRBV2 and TRBJ2-3): EPEVTQTPSHQVTQMGQEVILRCVPISNHLYFYWYRQILGQKVEFLVSFYNNEISEKSEIFDDQFSVERPDGSNFTLKIRSTKLEDSAMYFCASGLEGTSTDTQYFGPGTRLTVL.

This clone was counted only a few times. The chain couples TRBV6-1 to TRBJ1-6; the D gene is possibly TRBD1 (6 bases). The ends were cut back, 1 base at V and 11 bases at J, with 21 bases in the middle. The CDR3 contains 17 residues. CDR1 is MNHNS, CDR2 SASEGT, per germline. Written as DNA, the CDR3 is TGTGCCAGCAGTGAAGGTCCCACTCCAGGGGCCCTGGCACCCCTCCACTTT. It translates to CASSEGPTPGALAPLHF.

This clone showed up just a few times. V gene TRBV7-2 combines with J gene TRBJ1-5, with unresolved D. CDR1 is SGHTA, CDR2 FQGNSA, per germline. The V gene lost 4 bases and the J gene lost 3 bases, with 7 bases spanning the gap. The CDR3 sequence is 13 residues long. Written as DNA, the CDR3 is TGTGCCAGCAGCTCACAAGACAATCAGCCCCAGCATTTT. It specifies CASSSQDNQPQHF.

The chain combines TRBV28 with TRBJ1-4, with TRBD1 as a possible D gene (6 bases). V was pared by 6 bases and J by 7 bases, with 18 bases between. Germline CDR1 MDHEN, CDR2 SYDVKM. The CDR3 covers 15 residues. The CDR3 spells CASSSYGGLGEKLFF. In DNA, the CDR3 is TGTGCCAGCAGCTCCTATGGGGGCTTGGGTGAAAAACTGTTTTTT.

This chain links TRBV9 with TRBJ1-2, with D uncertain. Germline V CDR1 and CDR2: SGDLS, YYNGEE. The CDR3 is 13 residues long. V was trimmed by 2 bases and J by 6 bases, leaving 11 bases between them. DNA for the CDR3: TGTGCCAGCAGCGTCGAGGGAACTGATGGCTACACCTTC. As protein: CASSVEGTDGYTF.

The chain has TRBV5-1 and TRBJ2-2, with D maybe TRBD2 (5 bases). The CDR3 is 15 residues long. Between the trimmed V and J ends, which lost 1 base and 5 bases, there was a span of 12 bases. Germline loops: CDR1 SGHRS, CDR2 YFSETQ. The CDR3 sequence: CASSLTGIRTGELFF. The CDR3 bases are TGCGCCAGCAGCTTGACGGGGATCCGGACCGGGGAGCTGTTTTTT.

The chain carries TRBV4-2 and TRBJ1-5, with 7 bases fitting TRBD1. The CDR3 spans 16 residues. The trim removed 3 bases at V and 0 bases at J, leaving 5 bases unmatched. Germline values: CDR1 LGHNA, CDR2 YNFKEQ. As DNA, the CDR3 is TGTGCCAGCAGCCAGAGACAGGGTTATAGCAATCAGCCCCAGCATTTT. Amino acid sequence: CASSQRQGYSNQPQHF.

The chain joins TRBV19 to TRBJ1-3; D gene ambiguous. The CDR3 runs 13 residues. Germline V CDR1 and CDR2: LNHDA, SQIVND (reference sequence). Between the trimmed V and J ends, which lost 3 bases and 4 bases, there was a span of 7 bases. CDR3 sequence reads: CASSIQFGNTIYF. Here the CDR3 DNA reads TGTGCCAGTAGTATCCAGTTCGGAAACACCATATATTTT.

V is TRBV7-2 and J is TRBJ1-5; TRBD1 agrees at 10 bases. V shed 3 bases, J shed 6 bases, and the junction held 8 bases outside the gene matches. Germline loops: CDR1 SGHTA, CDR2 FQGNSA. CDR3 size: 16 residues. The CDR3 loop reads CASSLGGQGRIQPQHF. The DNA of the CDR3 is TGTGCCAGCAGCTTGGGGGGACAGGGGAGGATTCAGCCCCAGCATTTT.

There are many counts of this clone. The J gene is TRBJ2-3, the V gene TRBV5-1, with D unclear. Trimming shortened V by 0 bases and J by 0 bases, and 8 bases separated the two germline ends. CDR3 length equals 15 residues. Germline values: CDR1 SGHRS, CDR2 YFSETQ. CDR3 in amino acids: CASSLARYSTDTQYF. The CDR3, as DNA: TGCGCCAGCAGCTTGGCACGGTACAGCACAGATACGCAGTATTTT. Looking up the rest from reference TRBV5-1 and TRBJ2-3 gives the full variable domain: KAGVTQTPRYLIKTRGQQVTLSCSPISGHRSVSWYQQTPGQGLQFLFEYFSETQRNKGNFPGRFSGRQFSNSRSEMNVSTLELGDSALYLCASSLARYSTDTQYFGPGTRLTVL.

Of note for this clone: A read error may account for a junction end that differs from germline. At the DNA level, this CDR3 is encoded by other sequences in the same sample as well. The V gene is TRBV5-6, the J gene TRBJ1-1, with D unresolved. The CDR3 loop spans 12 amino acids. Germline V gene sequence: CDR1 SGHDT, CDR2 YYEEEE. As DNA, the CDR3 is TGTGCCAGTAGCTGGTCTGGAGTTGAAGCTTTCTTT. It encodes CASSWSGVEAFF.